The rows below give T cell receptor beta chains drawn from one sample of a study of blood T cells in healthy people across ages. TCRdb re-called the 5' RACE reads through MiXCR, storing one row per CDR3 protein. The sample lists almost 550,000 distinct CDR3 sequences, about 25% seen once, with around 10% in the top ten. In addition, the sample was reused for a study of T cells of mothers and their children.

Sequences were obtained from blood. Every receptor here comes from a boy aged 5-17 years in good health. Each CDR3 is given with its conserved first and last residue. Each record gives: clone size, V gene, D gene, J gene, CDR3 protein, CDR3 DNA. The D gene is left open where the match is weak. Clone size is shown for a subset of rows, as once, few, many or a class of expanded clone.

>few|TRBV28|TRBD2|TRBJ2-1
CASSFGPALAGLSEQFF
TGTGCCAGCAGTTTCGGTCCCGCGCTAGCGGGATTGAGTGAGCAGTTCTTC
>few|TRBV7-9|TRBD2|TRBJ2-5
CASSLAAGGPGETQYF
TGTGCCAGCAGCTTAGCCGCGGGAGGGCCAGGGGAGACCCAGTACTTC
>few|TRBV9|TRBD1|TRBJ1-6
CASSLTGVNSPLHF
TGTGCCAGCAGCTTAACAGGGGTAAATTCACCCCTCCACTTT
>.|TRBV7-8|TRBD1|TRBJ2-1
CASSGTGSNEQFF
TGTGCCAGCAGCGGGACAGGGTCGAATGAGCAGTTCTTC
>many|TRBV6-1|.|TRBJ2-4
CASSRGQFLAKNIQYF
TGTGCCAGCAGTCGCGGACAGTTCCTAGCCAAAAACATTCAGTACTTC
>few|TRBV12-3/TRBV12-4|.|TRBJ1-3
CASSFLVNSGNTIYF
TGTGCCAGCAGTTTCCTAGTGAACTCTGGAAACACCATATATTTT
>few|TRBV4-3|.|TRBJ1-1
CASSQVRGVTTEAFF
TGCGCCAGCAGCCAAGTCCGGGGAGTGACCACTGAAGCTTTCTTT
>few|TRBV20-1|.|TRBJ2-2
CSAREWSNTGELFF
TGCAGTGCTAGAGAATGGTCGAACACCGGGGAGCTGTTTTTT
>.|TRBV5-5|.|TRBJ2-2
CASSRALITGELFF
TGTGCCAGCAGCCGGGCCCTTATCACCGGGGAGCTGTTTTTT
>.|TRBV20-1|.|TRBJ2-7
CSARDRTFSYKQYF
TGCAGTGCTAGAGACCGGACATTCTCCTACAAGCAGTACTTC
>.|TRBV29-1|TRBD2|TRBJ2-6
CSAGLAGVSGANVLTF
TGCAGCGCCGGACTAGCGGGGGTCTCTGGGGCCAACGTCCTGACTTTC
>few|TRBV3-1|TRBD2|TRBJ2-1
CASSQTSGSGNEQFF
TGTGCCAGCAGCCAAACTAGCGGGAGTGGAAATGAGCAGTTCTTC
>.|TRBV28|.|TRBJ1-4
CVSWGVRAYNEKLFF
TGTGTCAGCTGGGGAGTAAGGGCTTATAATGAAAAACTGTTTTTT
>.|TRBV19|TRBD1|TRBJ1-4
CASRPDRGTNNEKLFF
TGTGCCAGTAGGCCTGACAGGGGCACGAATAATGAAAAACTGTTTTTT
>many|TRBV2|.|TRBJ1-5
CASSAQGGNQPQHF
TGTGCCAGCAGTGCGCAGGGCGGCAATCAGCCCCAGCATTTT
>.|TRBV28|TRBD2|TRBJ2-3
CASSSGLLLDTQYF
TGTGCCAGCAGTTCGGGACTATTATTAGATACGCAGTATTTT
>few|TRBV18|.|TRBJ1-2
CASSPSRSYGYTF
TGTGCCAGCTCACCATCCCGAAGCTATGGCTACACCTTC
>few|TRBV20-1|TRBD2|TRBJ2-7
CSARPLTGGYEQYF
TGCAGTGCTAGACCCCTCACGGGGGGCTACGAGCAGTACTTC
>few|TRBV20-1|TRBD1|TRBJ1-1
CSARDPPTQGRVEAFF
TGCAGTGCTAGAGATCCACCGACACAGGGGAGGGTTGAAGCTTTCTTT
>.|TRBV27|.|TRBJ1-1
CASSTQVQGKTEAFF
TGTGCCAGCAGCACACAAGTTCAGGGGAAAACTGAAGCTTTCTTT
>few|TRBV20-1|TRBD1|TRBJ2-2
CSAPRGRTGELFF
TGCAGTGCCCCTAGGGGGCGCACCGGGGAGCTGTTTTTT
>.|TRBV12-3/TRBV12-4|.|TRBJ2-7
CASSFHSAPSYEQYF
TGTGCCAGCAGTTTCCACAGCGCTCCCTCCTACGAGCAGTACTTC
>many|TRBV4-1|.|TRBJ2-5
CASSQDVTTETQYF
TGCGCCAGCAGCCAAGACGTGACAACGGAGACCCAGTACTTC
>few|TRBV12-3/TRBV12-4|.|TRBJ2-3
CASSFQVTDTQYF
TGTGCCAGCAGTTTTCAGGTCACAGATACGCAGTATTTT
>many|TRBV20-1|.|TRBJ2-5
CSAPKGGQETQYF
TGCAGTGCCCCGAAAGGCGGCCAAGAGACCCAGTACTTC
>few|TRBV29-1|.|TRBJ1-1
CSVASRGNTEAFF
TGCAGCGTTGCCTCCAGGGGGAACACTGAAGCTTTCTTT
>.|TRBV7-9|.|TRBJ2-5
CASSLAWVETQYF
TGTGCCAGCAGCTTAGCTTGGGTAGAGACCCAGTACTTC
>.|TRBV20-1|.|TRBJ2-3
CSAGTYNTQYF
TGCAGTGCTGGGACTTACAATACGCAGTATTTT
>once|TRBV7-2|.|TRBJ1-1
CASRPRGAGGAFF
TGTGCCAGCAGGCCGCGGGGGGCTGGTGGAGCTTTCTTT
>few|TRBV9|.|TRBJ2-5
CASSSTLPAETQYF
TGTGCCAGCAGCAGTACCCTCCCAGCAGAGACCCAGTACTTC
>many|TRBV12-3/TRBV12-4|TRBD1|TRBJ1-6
CASSRTGTESPLHF
TGTGCCAGCAGTCGGACAGGGACGGAATCACCCCTCCACTTT